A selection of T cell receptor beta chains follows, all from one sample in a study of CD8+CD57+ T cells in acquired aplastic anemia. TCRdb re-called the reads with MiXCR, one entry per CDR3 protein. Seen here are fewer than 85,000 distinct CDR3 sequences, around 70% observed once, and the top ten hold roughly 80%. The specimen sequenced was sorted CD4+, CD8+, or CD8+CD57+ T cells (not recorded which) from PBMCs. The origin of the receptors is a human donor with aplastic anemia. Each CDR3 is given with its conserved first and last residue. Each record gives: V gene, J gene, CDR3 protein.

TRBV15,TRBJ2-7,CATSRDFGSNYEQYF
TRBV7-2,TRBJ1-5,CASSLGAVEPQHF
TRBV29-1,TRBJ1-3,CSVEGDLSGNTIYF
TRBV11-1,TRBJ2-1,CASSLLRAGTGKDDEQFF
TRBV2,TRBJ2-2,CASSSSTGHGGLFF
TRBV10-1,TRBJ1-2,CASRPGRECEYRGYTF
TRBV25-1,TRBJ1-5,CASSDGAGTETGYSNQPQHF
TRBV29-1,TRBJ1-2,CSVPDRAGGYTF
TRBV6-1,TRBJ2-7,CASSESGDYEQYF
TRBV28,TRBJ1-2,CASTHVGGGYGYTF
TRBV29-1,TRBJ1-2,CSVAGASYGYTF
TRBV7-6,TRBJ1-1,CASSLETGVSTEAFF
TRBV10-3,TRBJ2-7,CAISDQQGARGHEQYF
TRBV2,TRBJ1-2,CASMVTGGYTF
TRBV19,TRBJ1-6,CASCSGRANSPLHF
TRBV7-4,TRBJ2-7,CAWSAGLAAIGEQYF
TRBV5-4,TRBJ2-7,CASSLDSPYEQYF
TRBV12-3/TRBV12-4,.,CASSLGTAEQYF
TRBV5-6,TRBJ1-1,CASSLPSGGTEAFF
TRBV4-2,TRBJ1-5,CASSQGRSLNQPQHF
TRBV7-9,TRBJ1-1,CASSLALTEAFF
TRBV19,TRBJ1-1,CASSPGTPEAFF
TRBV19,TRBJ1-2,CASSPIGGTGYTF
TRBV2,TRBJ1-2,CASIARQGQGYTF
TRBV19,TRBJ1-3,CASSRFSDGSGNTIYF
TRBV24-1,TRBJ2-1,CATSEAGTTQFF
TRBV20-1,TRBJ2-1,CSARDFSEQFF
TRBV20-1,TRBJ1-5,CSASRQGRNQPQHF
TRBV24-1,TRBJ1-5,CATSDHRVGQPQHF
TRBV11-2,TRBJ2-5,CASSYSDRGNFQETQYF
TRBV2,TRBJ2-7,CASSQARFIYEQYF
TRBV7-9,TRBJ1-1,CASSLDRNTEAFF
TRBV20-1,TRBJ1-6,CSALARDGISPLHF
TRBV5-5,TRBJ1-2,CASSLEWAGKDGYTF
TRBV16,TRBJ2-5,CASSQPDRGQGETQYF
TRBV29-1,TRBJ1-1,CSVEGGLTTEAFF
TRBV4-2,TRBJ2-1,CASSARSGGAHEQFF
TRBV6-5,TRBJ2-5,CASSYVGPQETQYF
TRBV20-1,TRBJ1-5,CSAREGGRLQPQHF
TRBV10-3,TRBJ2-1,CAISDRDYHQENEQFF
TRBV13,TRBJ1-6,CASSSNRVSSYNSPLHF
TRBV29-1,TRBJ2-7,CSVVTGSYEQYF
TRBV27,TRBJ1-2,CASSSQRYYGYTF
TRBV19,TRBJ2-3,CASSMRVGGTDTQYF
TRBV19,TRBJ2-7,CASSAGTSGIYEQYF
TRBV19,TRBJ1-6,CASRDMVGNSPLHF
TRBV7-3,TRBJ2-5,CASSFGDWETQYF
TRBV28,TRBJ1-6,CASSLTFNSPLHF
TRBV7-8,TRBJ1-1,CASSFGQLNTEAFF
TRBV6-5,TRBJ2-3,CASQLRRGIGADTQYF
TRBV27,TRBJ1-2,CASSFGGASFGYTF
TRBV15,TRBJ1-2,CATSRDLTGYTF
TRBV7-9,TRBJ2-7,CASSFLSGTPYEQYF
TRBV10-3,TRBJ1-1,CASRTGGASEAFF
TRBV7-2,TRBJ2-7,CASSLEQSPYEQYF
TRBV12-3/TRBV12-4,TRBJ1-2,CASTDRAYGYTF